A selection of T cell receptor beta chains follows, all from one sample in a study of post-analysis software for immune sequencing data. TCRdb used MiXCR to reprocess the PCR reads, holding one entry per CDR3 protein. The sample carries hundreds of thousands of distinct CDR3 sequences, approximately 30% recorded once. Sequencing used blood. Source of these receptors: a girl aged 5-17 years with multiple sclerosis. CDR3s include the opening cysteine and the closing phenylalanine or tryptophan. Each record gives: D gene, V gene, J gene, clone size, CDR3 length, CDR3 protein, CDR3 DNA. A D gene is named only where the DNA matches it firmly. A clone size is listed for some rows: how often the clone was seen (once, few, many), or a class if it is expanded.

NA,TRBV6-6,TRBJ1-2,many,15,CASSYLSGEGYGYTF,TGTGCCAGCAGTTACTTATCAGGGGAGGGCTATGGCTACACCTTC
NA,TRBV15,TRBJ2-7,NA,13,CATSRVAPYEQYF,TGTGCCACCAGCAGAGTCGCGCCTTACGAGCAGTACTTC
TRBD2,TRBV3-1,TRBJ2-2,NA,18,CASSQVKTSGSGTGELFF,TGTGCCAGCAGCCAAGTCAAGACTAGCGGGAGTGGGACCGGGGAGCTGTTTTTT
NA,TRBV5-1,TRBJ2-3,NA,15,CASSFRADLPDTQYF,TGCGCCAGCAGCTTCAGGGCCGATTTGCCAGATACGCAGTATTTT
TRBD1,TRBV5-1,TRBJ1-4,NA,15,CASSVDRVRSEKLFF,TGCGCCAGCAGCGTGGACAGGGTGCGGAGTGAAAAACTGTTTTTT
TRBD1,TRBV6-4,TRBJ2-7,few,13,CASASTGGYEQYF,TGTGCCAGCGCATCGACAGGGGGGTACGAGCAGTACTTC
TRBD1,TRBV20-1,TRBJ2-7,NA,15,CSASNQGVYPYEQYF,TGCAGTGCTAGCAATCAGGGGGTCTACCCCTACGAGCAGTACTTC
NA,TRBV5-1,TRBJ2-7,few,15,CASSLVQGGGYEQYF,TGCGCCAGCAGCTTGGTACAAGGGGGAGGCTACGAGCAGTACTTC
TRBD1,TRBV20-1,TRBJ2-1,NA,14,CSAVRQGRPNEQFF,TGCAGTGCAGTCCGACAGGGGAGGCCCAATGAGCAGTTCTTC
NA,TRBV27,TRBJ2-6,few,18,CASKSRGLTNSGANVLTF,TGTGCCAGCAAATCCCGGGGACTCACGAACTCTGGGGCCAACGTCCTGACTTTC
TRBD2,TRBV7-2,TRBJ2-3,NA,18,CASSLASGGGGNTDTQYF,TGTGCCAGCAGCTTAGCTAGCGGGGGCGGGGGAAACACAGATACGCAGTATTTT
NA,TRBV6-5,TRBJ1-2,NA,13,CASSLQANYGYTF,TGTGCCAGCAGTTTACAAGCTAACTATGGCTACACCTTC
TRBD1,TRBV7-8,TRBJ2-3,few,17,CASSLGRQGGGMDTQYF,TGTGCCAGCAGCTTAGGGAGACAGGGTGGGGGTATGGATACGCAGTATTTT